A selection of T cell receptor beta chains follows, all from one sample in a study of T cell changes during pregnancy in multiple sclerosis. The protocol was immunoSEQ multiplex PCR, while the TCRdb copy is restricted to in-frame clones and leaves out a portion. This repertoire shows over 85,000 clones, around nine tenths found once; its top ten account for around 0.76%. Sample: peripheral blood, taken in the second trimester of pregnancy. The receptors shown here come from a female donor in good health, enrolled as a control in a pregnancy study. The CDR3 runs from the conserved cysteine through the conserved F or W. Each record gives: CDR3 length, V gene, clone size, D gene, J gene, CDR3 DNA, CDR3 protein. A D gene is named only where the DNA matches it firmly. Rows give clone size only sometimes, using once, few, many, or a class for an expanded clone.

CDR3 length: 14
V gene: TRBV2
clone size: NA
D gene: TRBD1
J gene: TRBJ1-1
CDR3 DNA: TGTGCCAGCAGGAGACAGGGGATCAACACTGAAGCTTTCTTT
CDR3 protein: CASRRQGINTEAFF

CDR3 length: 15
V gene: TRBV14
clone size: few
D gene: TRBD2
J gene: TRBJ2-2
CDR3 DNA: TGTGCCAGCAGCCAAACCGGGACTAGCGCCGGGGAGCTGTTTTTT
CDR3 protein: CASSQTGTSAGELFF

CDR3 length: 13
V gene: TRBV2
clone size: NA
D gene: NA
J gene: TRBJ2-7
CDR3 DNA: TGTGCCAGCAGTGAAGCGCTTCTGCGCGGGCAGTACTTC
CDR3 protein: CASSEALLRGQYF

CDR3 length: 15
V gene: TRBV29-1
clone size: NA
D gene: TRBD2
J gene: TRBJ2-3
CDR3 DNA: TGCACCTCCACATCCACTAGCGGGGGAACAGATACGCAGTATTTT
CDR3 protein: CTSTSTSGGTDTQYF

CDR3 length: 13
V gene: TRBV7-9
clone size: NA
D gene: TRBD1
J gene: TRBJ1-2
CDR3 DNA: TGTGCCAGCAGCCGGGACAGTAACTATGGCTACACCTTC
CDR3 protein: CASSRDSNYGYTF

CDR3 length: 17
V gene: TRBV14
clone size: NA
D gene: TRBD2
J gene: TRBJ2-7
CDR3 DNA: TGTGCCAGCAGCCCCGGGACTAGCGGGAGGACCTTCTACGAGCAGTACTTC
CDR3 protein: CASSPGTSGRTFYEQYF

CDR3 length: 13
V gene: TRBV18
clone size: NA
D gene: TRBD1
J gene: TRBJ1-2
CDR3 DNA: TGTGCCAGCCACCCAGGGGGCGACTATGGCTACACCTTC
CDR3 protein: CASHPGGDYGYTF

CDR3 length: 12
V gene: TRBV10-3
clone size: NA
D gene: NA
J gene: TRBJ2-3
CDR3 DNA: TGTGCCACCCAGGGTATGATCGATACGCAGTATTTT
CDR3 protein: CATQGMIDTQYF

CDR3 length: 14
V gene: TRBV6-1
clone size: NA
D gene: NA
J gene: TRBJ1-2
CDR3 DNA: TGTGCCAGCAGTGGGGGGACCGGGAGGTTGGGCTACACCTTC
CDR3 protein: CASSGGTGRLGYTF

CDR3 length: 16
V gene: TRBV6-4
clone size: NA
D gene: TRBD2
J gene: TRBJ2-3
CDR3 DNA: TGTGCCAGCAGTGAAGAGGGCGGGGGGGCCGCAGATACGCAGTATTTT
CDR3 protein: CASSEEGGGAADTQYF

CDR3 length: 17
V gene: TRBV5-1
clone size: NA
D gene: NA
J gene: TRBJ1-4
CDR3 DNA: TGCGCCAGCAGCTTGGCTTTGAGGGAAACAACTAATGAAAAACTGTTTTTT
CDR3 protein: CASSLALRETTNEKLFF

CDR3 length: 12
V gene: TRBV5-6
clone size: NA
D gene: NA
J gene: TRBJ2-7
CDR3 DNA: TGTGCCAGCAGCCCCGAAAGGGGCGAGCAGTACTTC
CDR3 protein: CASSPERGEQYF